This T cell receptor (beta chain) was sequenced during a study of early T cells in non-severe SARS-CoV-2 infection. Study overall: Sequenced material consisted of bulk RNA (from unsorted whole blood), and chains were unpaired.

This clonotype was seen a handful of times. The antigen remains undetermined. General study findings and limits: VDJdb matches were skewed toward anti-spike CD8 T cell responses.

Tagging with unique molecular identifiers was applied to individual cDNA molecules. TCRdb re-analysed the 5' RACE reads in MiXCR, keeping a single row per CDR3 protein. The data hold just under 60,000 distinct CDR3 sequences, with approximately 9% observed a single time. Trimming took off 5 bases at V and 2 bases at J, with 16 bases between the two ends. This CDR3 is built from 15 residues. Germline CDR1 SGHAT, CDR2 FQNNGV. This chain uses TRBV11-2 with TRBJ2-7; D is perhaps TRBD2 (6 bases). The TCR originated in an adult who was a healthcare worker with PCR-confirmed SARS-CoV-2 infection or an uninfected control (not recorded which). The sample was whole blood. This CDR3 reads CASSRGAGRAYEQYF. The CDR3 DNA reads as TGTGCCAGCAGCCGCGGGGCGGGCCGCGCCTACGAGCAGTACTTC. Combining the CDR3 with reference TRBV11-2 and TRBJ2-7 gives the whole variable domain EAGVAQSPRYKIIEKRQSVAFWCNPISGHATLYWYQQILGQGPKLLIQFQNNGVVDDSQLPKDRFSAERLKGVDSTLKIQPAKLEDSAVYLCASSRGAGRAYEQYFGPGTRLTVT.